These 27 T cell receptor beta chains came from one sample sequenced in a study of identifying expanded T cells in peripheral blood. Profiling relied on immunoSEQ multiplex PCR, and the TCRdb table lists in-frame clones only, not all of them. The table includes around 75,000 clones, roughly 90% detected once. The sample consisted of blood. These receptors originate from a person between 18 and 75 years old in good health.

The CDR3 reads CTSSQCPSSSGECYEQYF. CDR3 coding DNA: TGCACCAGCAGCCAATGCCCCTCCTCTAGCGGGGAGTGCTACGAGCAGTACTTC. The J gene is TRBJ2-7, the V gene TRBV1; TRBD2 is the table's D call, not checked against the DNA. TRBV1 represents a pseudogene. The CDR3 is 18 residues long.

V is TRBV2 and J is TRBJ2-5, with a weak D call TRBD2 (5 bases). CDR1 SNHLY and CDR2 FYNNEI come from the germline V gene. This CDR3 has 13 amino acids. Trimming removed 4 bases at V and 0 bases at J, with 6 bases between. The CDR3 DNA is TGTGCCAGCAGTGTAGCGTACCAAGAGACCCAGTACTTC. This encodes CASSVAYQETQYF.

J is TRBJ1-6 and V is TRBV30; possibly TRBD1 for D (6 bases). Trimming cost V 3 bases and J 8 bases, with 11 bases left between them. The CDR3 length is 13 residues. Per germline, CDR1 GTSNPN and CDR2 SVGIG (reference sequence). The CDR3 DNA follows: TGTGCCTGGAGCCAGGACAGAGATTCACCCCTCCACTTT. Protein product: CAWSQDRDSPLHF.

V is TRBV5-1 and J is TRBJ2-1; 8 positions match TRBD2. The CDR3 is made up of 15 amino acids. After removal of 0 bases from V and 6 bases from J, the junction contained 5 bases not matched to a gene. The germline V gene encodes CDR1 SGHRS and CDR2 YFSETQ. CDR3 amino acids: CASSLGSGGGNEQFF. The CDR3, as DNA: TGCGCCAGCAGCTTGGGAAGCGGGGGAGGCAATGAGCAGTTCTTC.

The V and J genes are TRBV2 and TRBJ1-2, with 7 bases identical to TRBD1. Per germline, CDR1 SNHLY and CDR2 FYNNEI. CDR3 size: 13 residues. With V trimmed by 6 bases and J by 8 bases, 9 bases remained unmatched. Written as DNA, the CDR3 is TGTGCCAGCAGCCTTGACAGGGAGGGAGGCTACACCTTC. It translates to CASSLDREGGYTF.

This clone occurred a few times. The J gene is TRBJ1-2, the V gene TRBV6-5, with D possibly matching TRBD1 (6 bases). This CDR3 is 13 amino acids long. CDR1 is MNHEY, CDR2 SVGAGI, per germline. The CDR3 sequence is CASRGQLNYGYTF. CDR3 nucleotides: TGTGCATCTCGGGGGCAGCTTAACTATGGCTACACCTTC.

V usage is TRBV11-2 and J usage is TRBJ2-1; D is perhaps TRBD1 or TRBD2 (6 bases each). V was pared by 0 bases and J by 12 bases, with 15 bases between. This CDR3 has 14 amino acids. CDR1 SGHAT and CDR2 FQNNGV come from the germline V gene. The CDR3 protein is CASSLEWDGGGQFF. DNA of the CDR3: TGTGCCAGCAGCTTAGAATGGGACGGAGGGGGGCAGTTCTTC.

This clone was observed a single time. The gene calls are TRBV18 and TRBJ2-2; D is unresolved. The CDR3 sequence is 14 residues long. Trimming took off 0 bases at V and 1 base at J, with 3 bases between the two ends. Germline assignment: CDR1 KGHSH and CDR2 LQKENI. The CDR3, as DNA: TGTGCCAGCTCACCACCGCGGAACACCGGGGAGCTGTTTTTT. Protein sequence: CASSPPRNTGELFF.

The V and J genes are TRBV7-2 and TRBJ2-7; 10 positions agree with TRBD1. The CDR3 is 14 residues long. J gave up 3 bases and V 5 bases, and 4 bases lay outside the gene matches. Germline CDR1 is SGHTA and CDR2 is FQGNSA. This CDR3 reads CASSPRTGGYEQYF. The CDR3 bases are TGTGCCAGCAGCCCGCGGACAGGGGGCTACGAGCAGTACTTC. The complete variable domain, with remaining parts taken from reference TRBV7-2 and TRBJ2-7, reads GAGVSQSPSNKVTEKGKDVELRCDPISGHTALYWYRQSLGQGLEFLIYFQGNSAPDKSGLPSDRFSAERTGGSVSTLTIQRTQQEDSAVYLCASSPRTGGYEQYFGPGTRLTVT.

This chain's CDR3 is CASSTGSSYNSPLHF. CDR3 coding DNA: TGTGCCAGCTCTACAGGGAGCTCCTATAATTCACCCCTCCACTTT. This sequence joins TRBV18 and TRBJ1-6; D possibly corresponds to TRBD1 (6 bases). V lost 6 bases, J lost 0 bases, and 9 bases lay in between. Germline V gene data show CDR1 as KGHSH and CDR2 as LQKENI. There are 15 residues in the CDR3. Full variable domain (rest looked up from reference TRBV18 and TRBJ1-6): NAGVMQNPRHLVRRRGQEARLRCSPMKGHSHVYWYRQLPEEGLKFMVYLQKENIIDESGMPKERFSAEFPKEGPSILRIQQVVRGDSAAYFCASSTGSSYNSPLHFGNGTRLTVT.

This clone appeared a single time. Here the CDR3 DNA reads TGTGCCAGCAACACACCGCGCAGGGTCGGGACTGAAGCTTTCTTT. It is translated as CASNTPRRVGTEAFF. The chain uses TRBV19 and TRBJ1-1, with D maybe TRBD1 (5 bases). This CDR3 contains 15 residues. Trimming removed 9 bases at V and 5 bases at J, with 22 bases between. The germline CDR1 and CDR2 sequences are LNHDA and SQIVND (reference sequence).

This chain joins TRBV5-5 and TRBJ2-5; D is tentatively TRBD1 or TRBD2 (6 bases each). The germline V gene encodes CDR1 SGHKS and CDR2 YYEKEE (reference sequence). The CDR3 covers 14 residues. V lost 0 bases to trimming and J lost 5 bases, with 11 bases between them. The CDR3 region is CASSLVGGPETQYF. CDR3 sequence (DNA): TGTGCCAGCAGCTTGGTTGGGGGGCCGGAGACCCAGTACTTC.

J is TRBJ2-7 and V is TRBV18; either TRBD1 or TRBD2 may supply D (5 bases each). Germline CDR1 is KGHSH and CDR2 is LQKENI. The V end was cut by 3 bases, the J end by 0 bases, with 12 bases between. The CDR3 extends over 15 amino acids. The DNA of the CDR3 is TGTGCCAGCTCACCGGGACCTTCTTTCTCCTACGAGCAGTACTTC. It yields the protein CASSPGPSFSYEQYF. Filled out from reference TRBV18 and TRBJ2-7, the complete variable domain reads NAGVMQNPRHLVRRRGQEARLRCSPMKGHSHVYWYRQLPEEGLKFMVYLQKENIIDESGMPKERFSAEFPKEGPSILRIQQVVRGDSAAYFCASSPGPSFSYEQYFGPGTRLTVT.

This sequence joins TRBV6-5 and TRBJ2-1; no definite D call. V was shortened by 6 bases and J by 4 bases, with 10 bases between the two germline ends. This CDR3 region has 13 residues. Germline V gene lookup returns CDR1 MNHEY and CDR2 SVGAGI. CDR3 protein: CASSTRGYNEQFF. The CDR3, as DNA: TGTGCCAGCAGCACCCGCGGATACAATGAGCAGTTCTTC.

This chain joins TRBV27 and TRBJ1-2; possible D gene TRBD1, 6 bases. CDR1 and CDR2 (germline): MNHEY, SMNVEV (reference sequence). Trimming cost V 4 bases and J 7 bases, with 16 bases left between them. The CDR3 sequence is 14 residues long. DNA for the CDR3: TGTGCCAGCAGTTCGGTGGGGGGGGCTGGTGGCTACACCTTC. This sequence encodes CASSSVGGAGGYTF.

V is TRBV11-3 and J is TRBJ1-2; D unclear. The CDR3 has 15 residues. Germline CDR1 and CDR2: SGHNT and YENEEA. Trimming removed 8 bases from V and 5 bases from J, with 21 bases in between. The CDR3 is CASRSLVSQPYGYTF. DNA of the CDR3: TGTGCCAGCCGCAGCTTAGTGTCACAGCCGTATGGCTACACCTTC.

This chain's CDR3 is CASSPGGVRTEAFF. The CDR3 DNA follows: TGTGCCAGCAGCCCGGGAGGGGTGCGCACTGAAGCTTTCTTT. The chain employs TRBV7-8 and TRBJ1-1; tentative D call: TRBD1 (5 bases). Germline V gives CDR1 SGHVS, CDR2 FQNEAQ. Deletions cut 5 bases from V and 4 bases from J, with 14 bases between. This CDR3 contains 14 residues.

The chain combines TRBV5-4 with TRBJ2-7, with 9 bases aligning to TRBD1. The ends lost 3 bases at V and 3 bases at J; junction bases unmatched: 4. The CDR3 totals 14 residues. CDR1 SGHNT and CDR2 YYREEE come from the germline V gene (reference sequence). CDR3 DNA: TGTGCCAGCAGCTCTGGGACAGGGCTCTACGAGCAGTACTTC. Residues: CASSSGTGLYEQYF.

The chain joins TRBV4-1 to TRBJ1-4; D is uncertain. V lost 0 bases, J lost 3 bases, and 8 bases lay in between. CDR1 is MGHRA and CDR2 is YSYEKL in the germline V gene. This CDR3 region has 15 residues. Written as DNA, the CDR3 is TGCGCCAGCAGCCAAGAGACCAGACCTAATGAAAAACTGTTTTTT. Protein sequence: CASSQETRPNEKLFF.

The chain uses TRBV4-1 and TRBJ1-3; D gene uncertain. Germline assignment: CDR1 MGHRA and CDR2 YSYEKL. This CDR3 is built from 16 residues. Trimming removed 4 bases at V and 1 base at J, with 14 bases between. CDR3 nucleotides: TGCGCCAGCAGCCCTCAGAGGGTTTGGTCTGGAAACACCATATATTTT. This sequence encodes CASSPQRVWSGNTIYF.

The rearrangement joins TRBV18 to TRBJ1-2, with 9 nucleotides matching TRBD1. The CDR3 contains 14 residues. Germline V CDR1 and CDR2: KGHSH, LQKENI. Trimming took 5 bases from V and 4 from J; bases not matched to a gene: 5. This chain's CDR3 is CASSASGQGYGYTF. The CDR3, as DNA: TGTGCCAGCTCAGCCTCGGGACAGGGCTATGGCTACACCTTC.

This clone was found once. The chain employs TRBV28 and TRBJ2-7, with TRBD1 identical over 7 bases. CDR1 MDHEN and CDR2 SYDVKM come from the germline V gene. The CDR3 runs to 13 residues. The V segment lost 4 bases and the J segment 5 bases; nucleotides outside the gene matches: 5. The CDR3 protein is CASSSGDRNEQYF. In nucleotides, the CDR3 is TGTGCCAGCAGTTCCGGGGACAGAAACGAGCAGTACTTC.

CDR3 loop: CASRGTNQDTQYF. DNA of the CDR3: TGCGCCAGCAGAGGGACTAACCAAGATACGCAGTATTTT. The chain combines TRBV5-1 with TRBJ2-3; TRBD2 matches 7 bases. The germline V gene has CDR1 SGHRS and CDR2 YFSETQ. This CDR3 is 13 amino acids long. J lost 5 bases, V lost 5 bases, and 5 bases had no gene match.

The chain joins TRBV6-5 to TRBJ2-7, with unresolved D. Trimming removed 3 bases at V and 2 bases at J, with 8 bases between. The length of the CDR3 is 13 residues. CDR1 is MNHEY and CDR2 is SVGAGI in the germline V gene. The CDR3 spells CASSYDSTYEQYF. CDR3 in DNA: TGTGCCAGCAGTTATGACTCAACCTACGAGCAGTACTTC.

The chain recombines TRBV5-4 with TRBJ2-7, with 10 nucleotides matching TRBD2. The CDR3 is 18 amino acids. The junction had 13 bases not matched to a gene; V was cut back by 2 bases and J by 2 bases. CDR1 SGHNT and CDR2 YYREEE come from the germline V gene (reference sequence). In DNA form, the CDR3 reads TGTGCCAGCAGCTTTAGAGGACTAGCGGTATCCCTTCCCTACGAGCAGTACTTC. Protein: CASSFRGLAVSLPYEQYF.

This rearrangement joins TRBV28 to TRBJ2-1; D is unresolved. V was trimmed by 5 bases and J by 0 bases, leaving 14 bases between them. The CDR3 sequence is 16 residues long. Germline V gene sequence: CDR1 MDHEN, CDR2 SYDVKM. The CDR3 protein is CASSNLGSSSYNEQFF. As DNA, the CDR3 is TGTGCCAGCAGTAATTTGGGTTCCAGCTCCTACAATGAGCAGTTCTTC.

The V and J genes are TRBV6-5 and TRBJ1-2; TRBD1 is a possible D gene (5 bases). The length of the CDR3 is 13 residues. Trimming left V 6 bases short and J 8 bases short, with 16 bases between. Germline CDR1 and CDR2: MNHEY and SVGAGI. CDR3 protein: CASRPSRAGGYTF. CDR3 nucleotides: TGTGCCAGCAGACCAAGCAGGGCGGGGGGCTACACCTTC.